A single sample is the source of the 11 T cell receptor beta chains below, sequenced in a study of cytomegalovirus exposure and HLA in healthy donors. Primers for the PCR totalled 60 Vbeta and 13 Jbeta. Libraries were prepared by immunoSEQ multiplex PCR; TCRdb keeps only in-frame clonotypes and omits some of them. This table has fewer than 200,000 clones, 80% to 90% appearing once. Sequenced sample: PBMCs. All receptors derive from a woman aged 18-35 years in good health and CMV-seronegative.

This clone occurred once. The chain carries TRBV5-8 and TRBJ2-3; D ambiguous. CDR1 and CDR2 from the germline V gene are SGHTS and YDEGEE. The CDR3 is 14 residues long. Trimming left V 4 bases short and J 1 base short, with 10 bases between. The CDR3 here is CASSRSTGTDTQYF. As DNA, the CDR3 is TGTGCCAGCAGCCGTTCTACAGGCACAGATACGCAGTATTTT.

To note about this clone: A junction end diverges from the germline sequence, so it may reflect a read error. The genes are TRBV7-9 and TRBJ2-6; 8 bases are shared with TRBD2. Germline CDR1 and CDR2: SEHNR and FQNEAQ (reference sequence). CDR3 length equals 16 residues. CDR3 coding DNA: TGTTCCAGCAGCTTAGCCGGGGGGGCCGGGGCCAACGTCCTGACTTTC. Residues: CSSSLAGGAGANVLTF.

The CDR3, as DNA: TGTGCCAGCAGCCCATCACAGGGGGCGAACACTGAAGCTTTCTTT. Its protein is CASSPSQGANTEAFF. V usage is TRBV7-8 and J usage is TRBJ1-1; TRBD1 matches 9 bases. This CDR3 contains 15 residues. Germline trimming cut 5 bases from V and 1 base from J; bases unmatched to any gene: 5. Germline CDR1 and CDR2: SGHVS and FQNEAQ.

The chain is built from TRBV5-5 and TRBJ1-1; no clear D. Germline V gene sequence: CDR1 SGHKS, CDR2 YYEKEE (reference sequence). This CDR3 has 19 amino acids. V lost 1 base and J lost 3, with 25 bases in between. As DNA, the CDR3 is TGTGCCAGCAGCTTGAGGTACGGAGGAGTCACAGCCATTTACACTGAAGCTTTCTTT. Translation gives CASSLRYGGVTAIYTEAFF.

As for this clone: The same CDR3 is also encoded by other DNA sequences in this sample. The chain carries TRBV9 and TRBJ2-1, with 9 nucleotides matching TRBD2. Trimming cost V 3 bases and J 4 bases; bases outside gene matches: 5. Germline loops: CDR1 SGDLS, CDR2 YYNGEE. This CDR3 is built from 15 residues. The CDR3 DNA follows: TGTGCCAGCAGCGGTAGCGGGAGATCTTACAATGAGCAGTTCTTC. It yields the protein CASSGSGRSYNEQFF.

The chain uses TRBV4-2 and TRBJ2-3; no clear D. The CDR3 contains 14 residues. CDR1 and CDR2 (germline): LGHNA, YNFKEQ. V lost 0 bases to trimming and J lost 4 bases, with 8 bases between them. This chain's CDR3 is CASSQDRGADTQYF. The CDR3 bases are TGTGCCAGCAGCCAAGATAGAGGAGCAGATACGCAGTATTTT.

This chain connects TRBV13 to TRBJ1-2; perhaps TRBD1 as D (5 bases). In germline, CDR1 is PRHDT, CDR2 FYEKMQ (reference sequence). Trimming left V 3 bases short and J 3 bases short, with 11 bases between. This CDR3 has 14 amino acids. Here the CDR3 reads CASSLIGEDYGYTF. The CDR3 nucleotides are TGTGCCAGCAGCTTGATAGGGGAGGACTATGGCTACACCTTC.

The chain links TRBV7-2 to TRBJ1-3; D call uncertain. Germline CDR1 and CDR2: SGHTA and FQGNSA. This CDR3 spans 13 amino acids. Between the trimmed V and J ends, which lost 6 bases and 2 bases, there was a span of 8 bases. CDR3 protein: CASRKQTGNTIYF. CDR3 nucleotides: TGTGCCAGCAGAAAACAGACTGGAAACACCATATATTTT.

The chain uses TRBV27 and TRBJ1-1; 9 nucleotides match TRBD1. Germline values: CDR1 MNHEY, CDR2 SMNVEV (reference sequence). With 2 bases clipped from V and 0 bases from J, the junction kept 10 bases outside the gene matches. This CDR3 region has 18 residues. CDR3 sequence reads: CASSLRGGQGRMNTEAFF. Written as DNA, the CDR3 is TGTGCCAGCAGTTTAAGGGGGGGACAGGGCCGAATGAACACTGAAGCTTTCTTT.

V usage is TRBV2 and J usage is TRBJ1-1; no reliable D call. The V end was cut by 10 bases, the J end by 0 bases, with 18 bases between. This CDR3 contains 15 residues. Germline V CDR1 and CDR2: SNHLY, FYNNEI. For the CDR3, the DNA is TGTGCCACCCAGCCCCGCACAGACATGAACACTGAAGCTTTCTTT. Its protein product is CATQPRTDMNTEAFF.

The chain uses TRBV27 and TRBJ2-3, with 9 bases lining up with TRBD2. From germline, CDR1 is MNHEY and CDR2 SMNVEV (reference sequence). The V and J ends lost 5 bases and 6 bases, in that order; junction bases with no gene match: 12. This CDR3 is built from 16 residues. For the CDR3, the DNA is TGTGCCAGCAGTCCCCGTCTAGCGGGAATTGTCGATACGCAGTATTTT. This sequence encodes CASSPRLAGIVDTQYF.